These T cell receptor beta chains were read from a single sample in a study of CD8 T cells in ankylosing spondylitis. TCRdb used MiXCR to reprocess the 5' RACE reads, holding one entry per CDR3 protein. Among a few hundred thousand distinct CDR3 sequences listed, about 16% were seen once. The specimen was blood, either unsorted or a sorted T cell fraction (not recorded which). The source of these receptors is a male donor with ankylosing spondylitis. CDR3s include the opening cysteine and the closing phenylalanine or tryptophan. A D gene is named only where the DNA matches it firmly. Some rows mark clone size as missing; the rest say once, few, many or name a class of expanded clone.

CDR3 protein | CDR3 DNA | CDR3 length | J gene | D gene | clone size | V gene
CASSLGQTLSYEQYF | TGTGCCAGCAGCTTAGGCCAGACACTCTCCTACGAGCAGTACTTC | 15 | TRBJ2-7 | - | few | TRBV7-9
CSVEVWDSAYNEQFF | TGCAGCGTTGAGGTATGGGATTCAGCCTACAATGAGCAGTTCTTC | 15 | TRBJ2-1 | - | many | TRBV29-1
CASSLGMPTEDEQFF | TGTGCCAGCAGCTTAGGAATGCCAACGGAGGATGAGCAGTTCTTC | 15 | TRBJ2-1 | - | few | TRBV13
CSARGWTGGENYGYTF | TGCAGTGCTAGAGGTTGGACAGGGGGCGAGAACTATGGCTACACCTTC | 16 | TRBJ1-2 | TRBD1 | few | TRBV20-1
CAWDDSRYNSPLHF | TGTGCCTGGGACGACAGTAGATATAATTCACCCCTCCACTTT | 14 | TRBJ1-6 | - | few | TRBV30
CASSSDREDEAFF | TGTGCCAGCAGCTCGGACAGGGAAGATGAAGCTTTCTTT | 13 | TRBJ1-1 | TRBD1 | - | TRBV9
CASSMGTTDTQYF | TGTGCCAGTAGTATGGGGACAACAGATACGCAGTATTTT | 13 | TRBJ2-3 | - | few | TRBV19
CASRLSAGSYGYTF | TGTGCCAGCAGACTCTCGGCGGGGTCCTATGGCTACACCTTC | 14 | TRBJ1-2 | - | - | TRBV7-9
CASWDRASYNEQFF | TGTGCCAGCTGGGACAGGGCCTCCTACAATGAGCAGTTCTTC | 14 | TRBJ2-1 | TRBD1 | few | TRBV2
CASSTRLGLYNEQFF | TGTGCCAGCAGTACCCGACTAGGCCTATACAATGAGCAGTTCTTC | 15 | TRBJ2-1 | - | - | TRBV28
CASSTYPGLFNTGELFF | TGTGCCAGCAGCACTTACCCAGGGTTATTCAACACCGGGGAGCTGTTTTTT | 17 | TRBJ2-2 | - | - | TRBV7-9
CASSPNLYTEAFF | TGTGCCAGCAGTCCTAACCTCTACACTGAAGCTTTCTTT | 13 | TRBJ1-1 | - | - | TRBV6-2/TRBV6-3
CASSFQDRDVWYEQYF | TGTGCCAGCAGCTTCCAAGACAGGGACGTATGGTACGAGCAGTACTTC | 16 | TRBJ2-7 | TRBD1 | - | TRBV7-3
CASSWGASSYEQYF | TGTGCCAGCAGTTGGGGCGCGAGCTCCTACGAGCAGTACTTC | 14 | TRBJ2-7 | - | - | TRBV28
CASSIPVRSRPADTCTEAFF | TGTGCCAGTAGTATTCCGGTAAGGTCTCGACCTGCCGACACCTGCACTGAAGCTTTCTTT | 20 | TRBJ1-1 | - | - | TRBV19
CASREILVGRDEQYF | TGTGCCAGCAGGGAGATACTAGTGGGACGCGACGAGCAGTACTTC | 15 | TRBJ2-7 | - | - | TRBV6-1
CASSTGALTDTQYF | TGTGCCAGCAGTACAGGAGCCCTCACAGATACGCAGTATTTT | 14 | TRBJ2-3 | - | - | TRBV6-1
CATSDPGNWVGAKNIQYF | TGTGCCACCAGTGACCCCGGGAATTGGGTCGGGGCCAAAAACATTCAGTACTTC | 18 | TRBJ2-4 | - | - | TRBV24-1
CASSQESDINQPQHF | TGCGCCAGCAGCCAAGAATCCGACATCAATCAGCCCCAGCATTTT | 15 | TRBJ1-5 | - | many | TRBV4-1
CASSGRAGGPYEQYF | TGTGCCAGCAGCGGGAGGGCAGGGGGCCCGTACGAGCAGTACTTC | 15 | TRBJ2-7 | - | few | TRBV5-6
CASGHYEQYF | TGTGCCAGCGGACACTACGAGCAGTACTTC | 10 | TRBJ2-7 | - | few | TRBV6-5
CASSLGGTPSYEQYF | TGTGCCAGCAGCTTAGGCGGGACACCGTCCTACGAGCAGTACTTC | 15 | TRBJ2-7 | - | few | TRBV7-9
CSVEGLGVETQYF | TGCAGCGTTGAAGGTTTGGGGGTGGAGACCCAGTACTTC | 13 | TRBJ2-5 | - | - | TRBV29-1
CASSLWMTGYTF | TGTGCCAGCAGTTTATGGATGACCGGCTACACCTTC | 12 | TRBJ1-2 | - | - | TRBV12-3/TRBV12-4
CASSITGVHLTNTGELFF | TGTGCCAGCAGTATAACAGGGGTCCATCTGACGAACACCGGGGAGCTGTTTTTT | 18 | TRBJ2-2 | TRBD1 | few | TRBV6-1
CSARSGESSYEQYF | TGCAGTGCCCGTAGCGGGGAAAGCTCCTACGAGCAGTACTTC | 14 | TRBJ2-7 | TRBD2 | many | TRBV20-1
CASSDGVPYEQYF | TGTGCCAGCAGTGACGGGGTCCCCTACGAGCAGTACTTC | 13 | TRBJ2-7 | - | once | TRBV27
CASSPSTGEGYEQYF | TGCGCCAGCAGCCCCTCGACAGGGGAAGGCTACGAGCAGTACTTC | 15 | TRBJ2-7 | TRBD1 | - | TRBV4-3
CSVEDLRDYLASRYNEQFF | TGCAGCGTTGAAGATCTAAGGGACTACTTGGCGAGTCGCTACAATGAGCAGTTCTTC | 19 | TRBJ2-1 | TRBD2 | many | TRBV29-1
CASSVPIGTGGSYEQYF | TGTGCCAGCAGTGTCCCAATTGGGACAGGGGGCTCCTACGAGCAGTACTTC | 17 | TRBJ2-7 | TRBD1 | - | TRBV6-4
CASSPDLAVSYEQYF | TGTGCCAGCAGCCCCGATCTAGCGGTTTCCTACGAGCAGTACTTC | 15 | TRBJ2-7 | TRBD2 | few | TRBV7-9
CASKESGQSGQETQYF | TGTGCCAGCAAGGAGAGTGGGCAGAGCGGCCAAGAGACCCAGTACTTC | 16 | TRBJ2-5 | - | few | TRBV26
CASSWVVSGGSYEQYF | TGTGCCAGCAGTTGGGTTGTGAGCGGGGGGTCCTACGAGCAGTACTTC | 16 | TRBJ2-7 | TRBD2 | few | TRBV12-3/TRBV12-4
CSVGPGNSGELFF | TGCAGCGTTGGTCCAGGGAACTCCGGGGAGCTGTTTTTT | 13 | TRBJ2-2 | - | few | TRBV29-1
CASSLGQPTEAFF | TGTGCCAGCAGTTTGGGCCAACCCACTGAAGCTTTCTTT | 13 | TRBJ1-1 | - | few | TRBV27
CAISESTTGHLNEKLFF | TGTGCCATCAGTGAGTCCACGACGGGACATCTTAATGAAAAACTGTTTTTT | 17 | TRBJ1-4 | - | once | TRBV10-3
CASSRPGQGYEQYF | TGTGCCAGCAGTCGACCGGGACAGGGATACGAGCAGTACTTC | 14 | TRBJ2-7 | TRBD1 | - | TRBV6-2/TRBV6-3
CASTLAESSYEQYF | TGTGCCAGCACGCTAGCGGAAAGCTCCTACGAGCAGTACTTC | 14 | TRBJ2-7 | TRBD2 | few | TRBV7-2
CASSQDRLAGTSYEQYF | TGTGCCAGCAGCCAAGATCGACTAGCGGGGACCTCCTACGAGCAGTACTTC | 17 | TRBJ2-7 | TRBD2 | - | TRBV3-1
CASSPPITGTGGDEQFF | TGTGCCAGCAGTCCCCCCATCACCGGGACAGGGGGCGATGAGCAGTTCTTC | 17 | TRBJ2-1 | TRBD1 | - | TRBV28
CASSLDFARYNEQFF | TGTGCCAGCAGTTTAGACTTCGCCCGGTACAATGAGCAGTTCTTC | 15 | TRBJ2-1 | - | - | TRBV27
CASSPGPAGTQYF | TGTGCCAGCAGCCCAGGGCCCGCGGGTACGCAGTATTTT | 13 | TRBJ2-3 | - | - | TRBV7-9
CASSDTGFYEQYF | TGTGCCAGCAGCGATACGGGGTTCTACGAGCAGTACTTC | 13 | TRBJ2-7 | - | - | TRBV7-9
CASSQGPGGTGELFF | TGCGCCAGCAGCCAGGGACCAGGGGGGACCGGGGAGCTGTTTTTT | 15 | TRBJ2-2 | - | few | TRBV4-1
CASSSLLGQGVDTQYF | TGTGCCAGCAGCTCCCTCCTTGGACAGGGCGTAGATACGCAGTATTTT | 16 | TRBJ2-3 | TRBD1 | - | TRBV7-6